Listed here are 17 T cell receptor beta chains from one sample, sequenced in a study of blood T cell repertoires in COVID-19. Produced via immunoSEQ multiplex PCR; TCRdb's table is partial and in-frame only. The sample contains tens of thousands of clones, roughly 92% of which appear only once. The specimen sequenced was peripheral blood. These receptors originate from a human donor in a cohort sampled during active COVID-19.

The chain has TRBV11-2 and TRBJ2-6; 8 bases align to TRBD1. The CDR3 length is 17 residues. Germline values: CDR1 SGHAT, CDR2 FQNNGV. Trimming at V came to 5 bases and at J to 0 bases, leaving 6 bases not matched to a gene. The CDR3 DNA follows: TGTGCCAGCAGCCTCCGGACAGGGAGCTCTGGGGCCAACGTCCTGACTTTC. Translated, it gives CASSLRTGSSGANVLTF.

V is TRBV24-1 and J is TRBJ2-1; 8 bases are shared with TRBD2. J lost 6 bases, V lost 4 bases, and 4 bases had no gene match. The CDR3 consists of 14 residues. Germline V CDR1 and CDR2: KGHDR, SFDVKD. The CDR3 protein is CATSDLGLVNEQFF. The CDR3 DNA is TGTGCCACCAGTGACCTGGGACTAGTCAATGAGCAGTTCTTC.

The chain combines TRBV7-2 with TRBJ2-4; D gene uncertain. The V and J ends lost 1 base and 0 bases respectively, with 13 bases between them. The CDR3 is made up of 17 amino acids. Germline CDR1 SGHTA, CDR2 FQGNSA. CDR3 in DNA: TGTGCCAGCAGCTTAGTAATGGGCCAAGGAGCCAAAAACATTCAGTACTTC. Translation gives CASSLVMGQGAKNIQYF.

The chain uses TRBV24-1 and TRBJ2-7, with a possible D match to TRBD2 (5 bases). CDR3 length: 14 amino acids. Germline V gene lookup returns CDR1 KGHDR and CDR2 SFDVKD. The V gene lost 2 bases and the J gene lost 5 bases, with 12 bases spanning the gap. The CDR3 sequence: CATSDSGVRHEQYF. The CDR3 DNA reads TGTGCCACCAGTGATTCCGGGGTTCGACACGAGCAGTACTTC.

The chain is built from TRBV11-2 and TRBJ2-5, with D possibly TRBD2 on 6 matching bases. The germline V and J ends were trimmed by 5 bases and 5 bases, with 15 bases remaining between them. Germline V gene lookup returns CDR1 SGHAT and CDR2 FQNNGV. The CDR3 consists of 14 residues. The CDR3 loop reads CASSARLGGETQYF. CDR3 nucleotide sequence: TGTGCCAGCAGCGCCCGACTAGGCGGGGAGACCCAGTACTTC.

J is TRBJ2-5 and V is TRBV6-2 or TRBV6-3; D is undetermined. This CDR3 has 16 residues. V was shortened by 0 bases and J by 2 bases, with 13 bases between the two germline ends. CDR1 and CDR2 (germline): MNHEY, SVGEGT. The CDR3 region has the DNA TGTGCCAGCAGTTACTCTCGACTCCTGTCGCAAGAGACCCAGTACTTC. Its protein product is CASSYSRLLSQETQYF.

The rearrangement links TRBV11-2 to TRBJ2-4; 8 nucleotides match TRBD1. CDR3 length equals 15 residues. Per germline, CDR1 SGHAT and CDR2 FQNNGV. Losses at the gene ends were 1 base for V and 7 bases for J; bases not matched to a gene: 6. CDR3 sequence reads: CASSLAGQGFNIQYF. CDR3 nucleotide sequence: TGTGCCAGCAGCTTAGCTGGACAGGGCTTTAACATTCAGTACTTC.

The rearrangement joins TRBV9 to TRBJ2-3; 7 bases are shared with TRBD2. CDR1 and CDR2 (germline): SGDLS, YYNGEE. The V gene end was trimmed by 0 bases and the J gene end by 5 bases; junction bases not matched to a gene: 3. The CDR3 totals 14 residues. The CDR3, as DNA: TGTGCCAGCAGCGTAGGCCGGGGGGTAGATACGCAGTATTTT. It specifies CASSVGRGVDTQYF. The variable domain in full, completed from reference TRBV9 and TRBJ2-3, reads DSGVTQTPKHLITATGQRVTLRCSPRSGDLSVYWYQQSLDQGLQFLIQYYNGEERAKGNILERFSAQQFPDLHSELNLSSLELGDSALYFCASSVGRGVDTQYFGPGTRLTVL.

The CDR3 DNA is TGTGCCAGCAGTGACGGCAGTGAAGCTTTCTTT. Its translation is CASSDGSEAFF. The V gene is TRBV6-4, the J gene TRBJ1-1; no definite D call. Germline CDR1 reads MRHNA; CDR2 reads SNTAGT. CDR3 length equals 11 residues. V was cut by 2 bases and J by 7 bases, with 5 bases left in between.

The CDR3 nucleotides are TGTGCCATCAGTGACTCTAGCGAGCAGTACTTC. This gives the protein CAISDSSEQYF. This chain links TRBV10-3 with TRBJ2-7, with D uncertain. The V end lost 3 bases, the J end lost 6 bases, and 6 bases lay between the germline ends. Germline values: CDR1 ENHRY, CDR2 SYGVKD. The CDR3 length is 11 residues.

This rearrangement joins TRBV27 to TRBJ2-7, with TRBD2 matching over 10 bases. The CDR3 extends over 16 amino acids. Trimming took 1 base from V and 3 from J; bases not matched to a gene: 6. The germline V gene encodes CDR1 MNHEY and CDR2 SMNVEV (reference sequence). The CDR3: CASSLFTGTSVYEQYF. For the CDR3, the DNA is TGTGCCAGCAGTTTATTTACCGGGACTAGCGTCTACGAGCAGTACTTC.

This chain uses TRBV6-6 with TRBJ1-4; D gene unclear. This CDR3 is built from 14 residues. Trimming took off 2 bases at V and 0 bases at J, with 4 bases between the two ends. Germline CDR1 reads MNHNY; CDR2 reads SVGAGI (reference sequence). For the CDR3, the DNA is TGTGCCAGCAGTTACCGAGCAACTAATGAAAAACTGTTTTTT. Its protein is CASSYRATNEKLFF.

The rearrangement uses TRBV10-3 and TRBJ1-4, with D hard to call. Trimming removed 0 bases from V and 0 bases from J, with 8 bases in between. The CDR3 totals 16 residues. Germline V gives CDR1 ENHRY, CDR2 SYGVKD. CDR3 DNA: TGTGCCATCAGTGAGTCGTCCCAGGCAACTAATGAAAAACTGTTTTTT. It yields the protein CAISESSQATNEKLFF.

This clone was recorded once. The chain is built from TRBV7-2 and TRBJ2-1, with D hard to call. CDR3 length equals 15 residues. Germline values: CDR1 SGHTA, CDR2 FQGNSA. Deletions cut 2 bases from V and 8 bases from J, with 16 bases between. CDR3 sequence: CASSLTYQKFDEQFF. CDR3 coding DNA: TGTGCCAGCAGCTTAACCTACCAAAAATTCGATGAGCAGTTCTTC. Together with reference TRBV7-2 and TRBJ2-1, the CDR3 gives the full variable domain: GAGVSQSPSNKVTEKGKDVELRCDPISGHTALYWYRQSLGQGLEFLIYFQGNSAPDKSGLPSDRFSAERTGGSVSTLTIQRTQQEDSAVYLCASSLTYQKFDEQFFGPGTRLTVL.

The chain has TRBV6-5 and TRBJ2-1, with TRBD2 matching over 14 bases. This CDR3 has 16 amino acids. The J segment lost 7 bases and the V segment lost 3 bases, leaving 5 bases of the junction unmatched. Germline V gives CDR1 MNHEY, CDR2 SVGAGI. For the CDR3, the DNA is TGTGCCAGCAGTTATACCGGGACTAGCGGGAGAAATGAGCAGTTCTTC. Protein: CASSYTGTSGRNEQFF.

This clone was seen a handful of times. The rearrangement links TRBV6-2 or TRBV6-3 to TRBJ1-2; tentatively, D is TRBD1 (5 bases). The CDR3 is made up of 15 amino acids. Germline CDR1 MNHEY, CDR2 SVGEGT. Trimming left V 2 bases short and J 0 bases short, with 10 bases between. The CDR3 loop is CASSYDPGANYGYTF. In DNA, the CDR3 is TGTGCCAGCAGTTACGACCCGGGGGCTAACTATGGCTACACCTTC.

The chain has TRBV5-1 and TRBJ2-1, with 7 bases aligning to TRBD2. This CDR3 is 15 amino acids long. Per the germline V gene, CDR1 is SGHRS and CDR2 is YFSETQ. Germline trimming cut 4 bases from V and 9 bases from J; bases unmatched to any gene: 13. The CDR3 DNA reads TGCGCCAGCAGCCCCGACGGGAGGCGAGAGGGTGAGCAGTTCTTC. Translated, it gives CASSPDGRREGEQFF.